The following is a T cell receptor (beta chain) sequence with its context. The specificity of this receptor is unknown. No per-base quality is available; no much larger clone lies one base away. Donors were healthy HIV-negative adults with no recently reported acute infections or vaccinations. Every donor was a Caucasian adult living in Nashville, Tennessee, USA. In the unsorted samples, 70 million to 90 million PBMCs were counted, and genomic DNA was extracted using the QIAamp DNA Blood Mini kit. After blood collection by leukapheresis, PBMCs were isolated using Ficoll-Histopaque density gradient centrifugation and then cryopreserved in the vapor phase of liquid nitrogen. The data derive from a study of shared clonotypes between healthy human individuals (TCRdb year 2020). Study-level background: The cohort comprised two women and a few men aged 18 to 49 years. Blood TCR repertoires of 5 or 6 healthy adults were deeply sequenced to estimate repertoire size and the extent of clonotype sharing between individuals. To increase sequencing depth and limit assay-specific biases, TCR repertoire library preparation and sequencing were carried out by different laboratories using diverse techniques. Leukapheresis yielded between about 0.94 and 8.9 billion PBMCs per donor.

Including cysteine and phenylalanine, the CDR3 has 19 amino acids. The retained sequence is limited to the CDR3, 57 bases, with the frame set at the first base. V is pruned by 4 bases and J by 2 bases, leaving 14 bases of the junction without a gene match. CDR1 and CDR2 were assigned from the germline V gene as SGHRS and YFSETQ. On the study overall, not on this receptor specifically: The genetic and exposure-history diversity represented was limited by the small number of donors. Pairwise subsampling indicated that sequencing depth was expected to affect the degree of clonotype sharing among donors. Sampling was limited to blood, and TCR repertoires in tissue likely differ from TCR repertoires in blood.

TCR CDR3 regions were amplified from genomic DNA by multiplex PCR using the deep immunoSEQ assay. Extracted genomic DNA from each cell subset was distributed evenly across all wells of several immunoSEQ 96-well plates, and each plate was treated as a replicate. For unsorted PBMC, 300 ng of genomic DNA, equivalent to 25,000 to 35,000 T cell genomes, went into each replicate PCR. Unsorted PBMC genomic DNA was sequenced across ten immunoSEQ deep assay plates. The purified libraries were quantified using a Qubit 3.0 fluorometer, sized with a Bioanalyzer 2100, and then quantified again using the KAPA Library Quantification kit. Every immunoSEQ 96-well plate was sequenced on a dedicated single-read 150-cycle Illumina NextSeq 550 flow cell. Turning to the authors' computational methods: Because the immunoSEQ output included only junctional sequences and no quality scores, the filtering could not be the same as the filtering used for full-length reads. To assign V/J genes and CDR3, sequences were annotated using PyIR, a Python wrapper for IgBLAST v1.9, with IMGT germline references. Any read was removed if the V/J assignment was weak (E-value above 1e-6), the CDR3 was missing, or the read contained stop codons, out-of-frame junctions, or ambiguous translated residues. V3J clonotypes were defined by identical inferred V gene, J gene, and CDR3 amino acid sequence. To compute the percentage overlap between repertoires, the number of shared unique clonotypes was divided by the size of the smaller repertoire. Repertoire richness was assessed with RTK rarefaction, the Chao1 estimator, and Recon v2.1 estimates of unobserved clonotypes. The table was pulled from immuneACCESS by TCRdb, which kept in-frame rearrangements only. Such tables lose some clones; where checked, under half of the loss comes from unresolved V genes, and the rest has no known cause. The D gene and trimming were derived from the DNA, and the V and J assignments and clone size from that table. For this sample there are 400,000 to 600,000 clones; 79% appear just once. The leading ten clones occupy roughly 13% of the sample.

The sequence joins TRBV5-1 to TRBJ2-7; 14 bases in the junction line up with TRBD2. The receptor comes from a woman between 40 and 55 years old in good health. Some clones in this sample may be carry-over from other donors' samples. The source material was PBMCs. Here the CDR3 is given as CASSTPPGLAGVGAYEQYF. The nucleotide sequence is given as TGCGCCAGCAGCACCCCGCCGGGACTAGCGGGGGTTGGGGCCTACGAGCAGTACTTC.